The source of this T cell receptor beta chain is a study of T cells in Graves' hyperthyroidism and ophthalmopathy. RNA transcripts provided the source from which TCR beta CDR3 regions were amplified. The HTBI primer set served for first-round RT-PCR of the TCR CDR3. TCRdb reprocessed the multiplex PCR reads with MiXCR, giving one entry per CDR3 protein. The sample includes approximately 870,000 distinct CDR3 sequences, 35% to 40% of them seen just once. Points from the study as a whole: The model predicted ophthalmopathy a median approximately 6.3 months before onset.

The CDR3 is 15 residues long. From germline, CDR1 is DFQATT and CDR2 SNEGSKA (reference sequence). Deletions cut 6 bases from V and 1 base from J, with 15 bases between. In this sample, this clonotype turned up a few times. Its antigen remains unidentified. The chain employs TRBV20-1 and TRBJ2-2, with a weak D call TRBD1 (6 bases). What was sequenced was blood. The receptor's source is a man between 18 and 29 years old with Graves' hyperthyroidism. The CDR3 DNA sequence: TGCAGTGCCACACCGACGACAGGGAACACCGGGGAGCTGTTTTTT. Translated: CSATPTTGNTGELFF.